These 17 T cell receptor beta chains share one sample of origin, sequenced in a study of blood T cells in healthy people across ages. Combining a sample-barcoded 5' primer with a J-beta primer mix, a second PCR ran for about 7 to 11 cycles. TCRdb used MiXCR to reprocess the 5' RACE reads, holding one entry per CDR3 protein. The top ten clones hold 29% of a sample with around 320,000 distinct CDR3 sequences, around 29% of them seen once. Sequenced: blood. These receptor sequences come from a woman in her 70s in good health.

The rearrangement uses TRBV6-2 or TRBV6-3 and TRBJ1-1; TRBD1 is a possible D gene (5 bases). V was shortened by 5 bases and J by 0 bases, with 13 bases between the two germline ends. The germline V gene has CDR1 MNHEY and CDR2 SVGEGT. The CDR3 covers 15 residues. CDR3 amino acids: CASSNPGRLNTEAFF. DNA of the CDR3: TGTGCCAGCAGTAATCCGGGACGTTTGAACACTGAAGCTTTCTTT.

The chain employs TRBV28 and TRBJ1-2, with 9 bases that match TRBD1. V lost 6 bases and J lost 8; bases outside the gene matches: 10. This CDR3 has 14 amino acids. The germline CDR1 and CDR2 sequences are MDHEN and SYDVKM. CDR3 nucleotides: TGTGCCAGCAGGAACACGGGACAGGGTCGGGGCTACACCTTC. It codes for CASRNTGQGRGYTF.

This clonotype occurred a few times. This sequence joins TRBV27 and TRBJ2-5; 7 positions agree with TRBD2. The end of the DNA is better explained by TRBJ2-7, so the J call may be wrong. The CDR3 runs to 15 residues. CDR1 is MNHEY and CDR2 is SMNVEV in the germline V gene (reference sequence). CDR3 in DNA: TGTGCCAGCAGCAGCGGGAAGGCCTCCTCCTACGAGCAGTACTTC. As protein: CASSSGKASSYEQYF.

CDR3 nucleotides: TGTGCCATCAGTGACCTCTATGGCTACACCTTC. This gives the protein CAISDLYGYTF. The V call is TRBV10-3, the J call TRBJ1-2; unclear D gene. Trimming left V 3 bases short and J 4 bases short, with 3 bases between. The CDR3 length is 11 residues. Germline V CDR1 and CDR2: ENHRY, SYGVKD.

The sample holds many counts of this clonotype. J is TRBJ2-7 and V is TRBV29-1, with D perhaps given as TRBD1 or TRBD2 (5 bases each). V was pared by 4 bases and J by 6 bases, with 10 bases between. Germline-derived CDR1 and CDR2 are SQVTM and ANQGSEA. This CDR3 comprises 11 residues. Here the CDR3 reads CSVVKGTEQYF. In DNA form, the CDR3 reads TGCAGCGTTGTCAAGGGGACCGAGCAGTACTTC.

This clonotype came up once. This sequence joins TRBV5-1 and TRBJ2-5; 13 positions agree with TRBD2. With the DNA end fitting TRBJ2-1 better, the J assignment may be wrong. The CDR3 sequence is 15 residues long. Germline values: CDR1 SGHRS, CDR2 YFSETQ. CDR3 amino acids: CASSPTSGRANEQFF. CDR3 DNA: TGCGCCAGCAGCCCTACTAGCGGGAGGGCCAATGAGCAGTTCTTC.

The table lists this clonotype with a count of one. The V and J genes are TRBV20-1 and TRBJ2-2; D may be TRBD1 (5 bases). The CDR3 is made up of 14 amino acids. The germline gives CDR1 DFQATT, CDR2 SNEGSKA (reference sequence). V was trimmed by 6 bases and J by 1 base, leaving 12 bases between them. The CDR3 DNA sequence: TGCAGTGCCCAGACAGAAAAGAACACCGGGGAGCTGTTTTTT. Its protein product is CSAQTEKNTGELFF.

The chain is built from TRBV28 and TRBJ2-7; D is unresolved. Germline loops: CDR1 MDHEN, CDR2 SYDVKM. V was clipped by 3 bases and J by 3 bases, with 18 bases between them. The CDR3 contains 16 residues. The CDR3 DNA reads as TGTGCCAGCAGTTTCTACGGTACACCCAAAAACTACGAGCAGTACTTC. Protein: CASSFYGTPKNYEQYF.

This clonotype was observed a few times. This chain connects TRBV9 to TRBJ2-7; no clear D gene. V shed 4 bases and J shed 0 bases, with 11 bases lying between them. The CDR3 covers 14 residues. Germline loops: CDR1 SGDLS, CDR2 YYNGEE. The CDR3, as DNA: TGTGCCAGCAGCCCGTCTCGCTACTCCTACGAGCAGTACTTC. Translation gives CASSPSRYSYEQYF.

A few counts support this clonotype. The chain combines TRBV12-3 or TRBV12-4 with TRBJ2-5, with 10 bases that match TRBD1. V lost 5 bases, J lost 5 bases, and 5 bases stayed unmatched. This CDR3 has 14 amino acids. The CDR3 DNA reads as TGTGCCAGCAGTACCGGGACAGGGGACGAGACCCAGTACTTC. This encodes CASSTGTGDETQYF.

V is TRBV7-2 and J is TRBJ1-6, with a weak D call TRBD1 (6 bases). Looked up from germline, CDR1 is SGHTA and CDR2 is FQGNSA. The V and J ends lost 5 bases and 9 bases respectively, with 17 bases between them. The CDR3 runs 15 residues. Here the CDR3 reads CASSPDGTGTSPLHF. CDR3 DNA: TGTGCCAGCAGCCCCGACGGCACAGGGACTTCACCCCTCCACTTT. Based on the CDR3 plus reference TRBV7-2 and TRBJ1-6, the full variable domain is GAGVSQSPSNKVTEKGKDVELRCDPISGHTALYWYRQSLGQGLEFLIYFQGNSAPDKSGLPSDRFSAERTGGSVSTLTIQRTQQEDSAVYLCASSPDGTGTSPLHFGNGTRLTVT.

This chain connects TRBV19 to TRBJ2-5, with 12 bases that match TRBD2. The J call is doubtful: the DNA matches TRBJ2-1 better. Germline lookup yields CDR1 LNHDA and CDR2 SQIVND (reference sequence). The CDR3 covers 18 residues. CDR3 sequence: CASTRQRGQTSGSNEQFF. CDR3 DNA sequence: TGTGCCAGTACGCGACAGCGCGGACAGACTAGCGGGAGCAATGAGCAGTTCTTC.

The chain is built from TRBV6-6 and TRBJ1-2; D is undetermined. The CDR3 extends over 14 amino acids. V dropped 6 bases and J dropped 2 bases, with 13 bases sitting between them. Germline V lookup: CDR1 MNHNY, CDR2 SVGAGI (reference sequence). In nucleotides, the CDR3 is TGTGCCAGCAGACCTGGCGGCGTCAACTATGGCTACACCTTC. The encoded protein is CASRPGGVNYGYTF.

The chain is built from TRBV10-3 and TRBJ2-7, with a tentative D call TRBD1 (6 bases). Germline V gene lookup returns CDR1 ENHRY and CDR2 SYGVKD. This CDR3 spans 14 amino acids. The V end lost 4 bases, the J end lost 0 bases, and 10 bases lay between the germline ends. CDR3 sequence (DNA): TGTGCCATCAGTGGGGTAGGGGGCTCCTACGAGCAGTACTTC. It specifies CAISGVGGSYEQYF.

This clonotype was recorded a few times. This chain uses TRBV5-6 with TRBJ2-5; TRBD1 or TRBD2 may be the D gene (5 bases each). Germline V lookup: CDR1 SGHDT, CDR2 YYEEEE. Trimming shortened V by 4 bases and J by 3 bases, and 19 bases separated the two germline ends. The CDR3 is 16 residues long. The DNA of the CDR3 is TGTGCCAGCAGCCGGTTGGTTGGGCAGGGAGAAGAGACCCAGTACTTC. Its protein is CASSRLVGQGEETQYF.

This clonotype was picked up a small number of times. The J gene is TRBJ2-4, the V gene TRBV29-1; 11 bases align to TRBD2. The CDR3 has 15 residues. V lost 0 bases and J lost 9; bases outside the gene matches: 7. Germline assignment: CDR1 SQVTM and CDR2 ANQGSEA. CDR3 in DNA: TGCAGCGTTGAAGATTTACTAGCGGGAGTAAGCATTCAGTACTTC. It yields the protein CSVEDLLAGVSIQYF.

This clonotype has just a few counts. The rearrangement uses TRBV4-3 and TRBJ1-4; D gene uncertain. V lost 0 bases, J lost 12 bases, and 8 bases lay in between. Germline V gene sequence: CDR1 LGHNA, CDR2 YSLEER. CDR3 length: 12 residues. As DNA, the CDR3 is TGCGCCAGCAGCCAAGATTTGACGGAACTGTTTTTT. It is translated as CASSQDLTELFF.